This T cell receptor (beta chain) emerged from a study of spatial heterogeneity in lung cancer. Trimming took 1 base from V and 1 from J, leaving 10 bases between them. This CDR3 has 15 residues. CDR1 and CDR2 from the germline V gene are MGHRA and YSYEKL. Study conclusions and caveats: Intratumoral expanded alpha and beta TCR counts were found to track tumor mutation counts.

Each CDR3 protein is one row after TCRdb ran MiXCR on the 5' RACE reads. The profile shows about 27,000 distinct CDR3 sequences, under 8.5% of them singletons. Concerning this clonotype: Its antigen is not identified.

Time point here: sample taken at primary tumor resection. This specimen was lung tumor tissue, taken at surgery. This TCR was recovered from a male donor with early-stage non-small cell lung cancer. The rearrangement joins TRBV4-1 to TRBJ1-2; D is undetermined. The CDR3 loop is CASSQAPANNYGYTF. CDR3 nucleotides: TGCGCCAGCAGCCAAGCCCCTGCGAATAACTATGGCTACACCTTC.